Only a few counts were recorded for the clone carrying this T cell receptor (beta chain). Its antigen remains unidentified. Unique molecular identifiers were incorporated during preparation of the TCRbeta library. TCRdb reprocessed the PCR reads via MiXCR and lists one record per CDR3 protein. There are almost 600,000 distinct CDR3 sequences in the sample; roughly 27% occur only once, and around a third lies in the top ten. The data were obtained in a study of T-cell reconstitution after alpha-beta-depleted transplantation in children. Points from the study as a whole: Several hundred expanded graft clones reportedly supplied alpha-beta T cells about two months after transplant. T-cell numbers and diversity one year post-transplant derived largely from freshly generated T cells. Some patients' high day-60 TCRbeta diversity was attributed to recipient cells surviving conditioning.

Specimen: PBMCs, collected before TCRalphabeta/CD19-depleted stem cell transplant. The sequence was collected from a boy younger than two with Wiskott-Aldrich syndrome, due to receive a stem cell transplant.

The CDR3 reads CSARIADGHEQYF. The DNA of the CDR3 is TGCAGTGCTAGAATAGCGGACGGGCACGAGCAGTACTTC. V usage is TRBV20-1 and J usage is TRBJ2-7; possibly TRBD2 for D (6 bases). V was shortened by 2 bases and J by 5 bases, with 13 bases between the two germline ends. The CDR3 covers 13 residues. Germline V gene sequence: CDR1 DFQATT, CDR2 SNEGSKA (reference sequence).